The sequence of this T cell receptor beta chain was determined in a study of cytomegalovirus exposure and HLA in healthy donors. The study's findings and limits: A cluster of highly shared sequence variants was likely a sequencing artifact.

The V and J ends lost 1 base and 6 bases, in that order; junction bases with no gene match: 21. This CDR3 spans 20 amino acids. Germline lookup yields CDR1 LGHNA and CDR2 YNFKEQ. As regards this clone: Antigen unknown.

PCR involved 60 Vbeta and 13 Jbeta primers. As handled by the study authors: Counted up in a later analysis, unique TCR beta chains came to roughly 80 million, with around 10 million shared. Only in-frame clones appear in the TCRdb table, and some are missing; sequencing was by immunoSEQ multiplex PCR. V, J and clone size derive from that table, while D and trimming were established from the DNA sequence. Of around 100,000 clones in the sample, around 77% were seen once. The specimen sequenced was PBMCs. This sequence was found in a man aged 50 or older in good health and CMV-seropositive. The chain links TRBV4-2 to TRBJ2-3; 8 bases agree with TRBD2. The CDR3 protein is CASSQVFSGTPSSRWDTQYF. The CDR3 DNA follows: TGTGCCAGCAGCCAAGTATTTAGCGGGACTCCCTCTTCAAGGTGGGATACGCAGTATTTT.